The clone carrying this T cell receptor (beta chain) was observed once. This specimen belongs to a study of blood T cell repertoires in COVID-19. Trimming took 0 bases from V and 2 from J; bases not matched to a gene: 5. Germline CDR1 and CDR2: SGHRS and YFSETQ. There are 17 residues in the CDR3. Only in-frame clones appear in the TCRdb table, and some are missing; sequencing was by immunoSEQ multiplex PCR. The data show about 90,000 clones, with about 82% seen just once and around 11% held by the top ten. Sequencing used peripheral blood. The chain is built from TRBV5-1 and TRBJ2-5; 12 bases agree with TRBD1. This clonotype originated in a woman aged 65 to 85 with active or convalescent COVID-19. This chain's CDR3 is CASSLGRGQGAQETQYF. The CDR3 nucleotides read TGCGCCAGCAGCTTGGGTCGGGGACAGGGGGCTCAAGAGACCCAGTACTTC.